Included here is one T cell receptor beta chain sequence, with context. Its antigen remains unidentified. Sequencing used immunoSEQ multiplex PCR; TCRdb keeps in-frame clones, though not all of them. The repertoire holds around 140,000 clones, with 90% to 95% as singletons. Germline V CDR1 and CDR2: SEHNR, FQNEAQ (reference sequence). This CDR3 is built from 15 residues. The V end was cut by 4 bases, the J end by 0 bases, with 13 bases between. Researchers grouped second doses given at about 4 or about 12 weeks into one pool. These data come from a study of T cell responses to AZD1222 COVID-19 vaccine. The study's findings and limits: Mostly white British, mostly female donors; authors suggested clonal diversity may be underestimated. In the spike-specific TCR repertoire, nearly half reportedly target unmutated variant regions. Baseline testing showed seropositivity in only six or seven AZD1222 recipients.

The sample was peripheral blood, taken 28 days after the second AZD1222 dose. The clonotype was recovered from an adult who received the AZD1222 COVID-19 vaccine. This rearrangement joins TRBV7-9 to TRBJ2-7; D could derive from TRBD1 or TRBD2 (6 bases each). CDR3 in DNA: TGTGCCAGCAGCTCAGAGGGGGGAAGCTCCTACGAGCAGTACTTC. Its translation: CASSSEGGSSYEQYF.